This TCR beta chain emerged from a study of blood T cell repertoires in COVID-19. Study overall: The United States, Italy and Spain supplied acute and convalescent COVID-19 samples. PBMCs, B-cell-depleted T cells, or T cells provided the cDNA or gDNA that made up the material.

The V and J ends lost 4 bases and 4 bases, in that order; junction bases with no gene match: 8. The CDR3 length is 14 residues. CDR1 SQVTM and CDR2 ANQGSEA come from the germline V gene. Per the original data handling: Estimation of nucleated cell counts relied on the amplification of reference gene primers. Generated by immunoSEQ multiplex PCR, the TCRdb table keeps only in-frame clones and is missing some. V and J calls and clone size are those listed in that table; D and trimming were worked out from the DNA. The sample carries under 300,000 clones, roughly 82% recorded once. The sample consisted of peripheral blood. The rearrangement uses TRBV29-1 and TRBJ1-2; 8 bases map to TRBD1. The origin of this receptor is an elderly woman with active or convalescent COVID-19. Written as DNA, the CDR3 is TGCAGCGTTGCCAGGGACAGGACCCCCTATGGCTACACCTTC. It translates to CSVARDRTPYGYTF.